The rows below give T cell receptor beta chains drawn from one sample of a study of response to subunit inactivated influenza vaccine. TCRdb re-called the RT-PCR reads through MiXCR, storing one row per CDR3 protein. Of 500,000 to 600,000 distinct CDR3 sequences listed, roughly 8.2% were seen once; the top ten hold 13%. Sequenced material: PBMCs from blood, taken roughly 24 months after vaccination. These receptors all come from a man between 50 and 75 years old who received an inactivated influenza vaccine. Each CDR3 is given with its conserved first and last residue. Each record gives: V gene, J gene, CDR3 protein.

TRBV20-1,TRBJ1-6,CSARAEDSYNSPLHF
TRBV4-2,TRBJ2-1,CASSQDRRIRNEQFF
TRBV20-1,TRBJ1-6,CSASRSARGTGSPLHF
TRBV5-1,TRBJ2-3,CASSFRGGLTDTQYF
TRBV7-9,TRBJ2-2,CASSWDSTGELFF
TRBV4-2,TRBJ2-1,CASSQDYGGSYNEQFF
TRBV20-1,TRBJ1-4,CCARDSFKETGREKLFF
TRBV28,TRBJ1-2,CASSPPVQGKYGYTF
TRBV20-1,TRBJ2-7,CSAATGSPYEQYF
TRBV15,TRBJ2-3,CATSVGQGGTDTQYF
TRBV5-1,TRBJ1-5,CASSPSGGQQPQHF
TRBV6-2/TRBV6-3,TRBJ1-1,CASTPPQLNTEAFF
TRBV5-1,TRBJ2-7,CASSWSSNYEQYF
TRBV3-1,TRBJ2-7,CASSHTGFGREQYF
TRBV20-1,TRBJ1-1,CSARETWILNTEAFF
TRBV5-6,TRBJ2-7,CASRHNLASSYEQYF
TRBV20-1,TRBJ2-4,CSARPSGGKNIQYF
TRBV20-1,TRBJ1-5,CSAPRGNQPQHF
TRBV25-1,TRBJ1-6,CASSGDLGPIRSSYNSPLHF
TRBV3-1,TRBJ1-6,CASSKLQYNSPLHF
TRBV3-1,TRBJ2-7,CASSRKQQGPGGEQYF
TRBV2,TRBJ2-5,CASSENLARETQYF
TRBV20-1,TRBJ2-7,CSALLPGTRQGEQYF
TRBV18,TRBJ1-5,CASSSSTGAPNQPQHF
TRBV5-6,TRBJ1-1,CASSRMTEAFF
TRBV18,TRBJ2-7,CASSPVTSGSLYEQYF
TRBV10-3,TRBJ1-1,CATRGGALRTNTEAFF
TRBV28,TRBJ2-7,CASSTSGRLGEQYF
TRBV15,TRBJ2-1,CATRLAGEGEQFF
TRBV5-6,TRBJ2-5,CASSLAGRGIETQYF
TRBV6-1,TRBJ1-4,CASRPTGLPSEKLFF
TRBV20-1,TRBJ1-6,CSARSLRQSSYNSPLHF
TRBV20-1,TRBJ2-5,CSARDVLQGARETQYF
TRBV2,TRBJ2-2,CASSGLNTGELFF
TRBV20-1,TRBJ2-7,CSALPSATYEQYF
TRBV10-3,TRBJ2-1,CAISGGQASSYNEQFF
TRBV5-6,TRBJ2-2,CASNPPSGELFF
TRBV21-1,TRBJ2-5,CASSPPPGASGGRLKETQYF
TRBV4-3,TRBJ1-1,CASSLEASGNTEAFF
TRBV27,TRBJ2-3,CASSPIGGVSTDTQYF
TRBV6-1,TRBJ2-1,CASSEDRIAYGVGYNEQFF
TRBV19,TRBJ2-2,CASSTKASGELFF
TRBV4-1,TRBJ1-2,CASSQDGAGDYGYTF
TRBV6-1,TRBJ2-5,CASSAVGKETQYF
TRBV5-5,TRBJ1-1,CASSSTRQGNTEAFF